This T cell receptor (beta chain) was sequenced during a study of T cells after posttransplantation cyclophosphamide. General study points: Later blood repertoires were often dominated by clones from the donor CD8+ memory compartment.

This clone was seen ten or more times. Its antigen remains unidentified. Germline CDR1 and CDR2: MGHRA and YSYEKL. J was trimmed by 7 bases and V by 1 base; bases with no gene match: 7. The CDR3 is 15 amino acids. Libraries were prepared by immunoSEQ multiplex PCR; TCRdb keeps only in-frame clonotypes and omits some of them. The sample presents 40,000 to 45,000 clones, none singletons. The rearrangement links TRBV4-1 to TRBJ1-3; 7 positions agree with TRBD1. The receptor's source is a man aged 40-49 years in good health, CMV-negative, and a related stem cell transplant donor. The sequenced sample was PBMCs. The CDR3 DNA sequence: TGCGCCAGCAGCCAAGCCGACAGGGTGCTTAACACCATATATTTT. It codes for CASSQADRVLNTIYF.